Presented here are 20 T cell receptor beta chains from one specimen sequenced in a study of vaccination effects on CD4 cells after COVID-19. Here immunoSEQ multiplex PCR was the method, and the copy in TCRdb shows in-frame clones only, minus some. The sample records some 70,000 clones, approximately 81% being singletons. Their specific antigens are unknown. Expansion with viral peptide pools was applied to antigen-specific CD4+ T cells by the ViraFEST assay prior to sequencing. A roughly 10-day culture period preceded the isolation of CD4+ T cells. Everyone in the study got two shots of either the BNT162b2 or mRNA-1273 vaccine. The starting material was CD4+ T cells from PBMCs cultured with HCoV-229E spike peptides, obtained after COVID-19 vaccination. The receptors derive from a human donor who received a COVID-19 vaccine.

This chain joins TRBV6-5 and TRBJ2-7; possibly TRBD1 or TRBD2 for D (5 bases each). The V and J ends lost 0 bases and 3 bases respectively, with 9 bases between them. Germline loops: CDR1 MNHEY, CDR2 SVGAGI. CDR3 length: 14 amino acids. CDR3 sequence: CASSYSGRGYEQYV. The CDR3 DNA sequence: TGTGCCAGCAGTTACTCGGGACGCGGCTACGAGCAGTACGTC.

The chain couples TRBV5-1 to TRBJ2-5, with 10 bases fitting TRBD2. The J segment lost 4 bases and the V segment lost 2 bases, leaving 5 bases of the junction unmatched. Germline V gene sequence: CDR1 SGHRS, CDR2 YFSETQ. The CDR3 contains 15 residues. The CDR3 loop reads CASSLSGGAGETQYF. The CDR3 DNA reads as TGCGCCAGCAGCTTAAGCGGGGGGGCTGGAGAGACCCAGTACTTC.

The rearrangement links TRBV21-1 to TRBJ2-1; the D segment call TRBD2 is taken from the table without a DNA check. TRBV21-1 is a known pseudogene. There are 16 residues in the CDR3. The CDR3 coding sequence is TGTGCCAGCATCTCACGGGCCCTAGCGGGGGGGGATGAGCAGTTCTTC. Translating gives CASISRALAGGDEQFF.

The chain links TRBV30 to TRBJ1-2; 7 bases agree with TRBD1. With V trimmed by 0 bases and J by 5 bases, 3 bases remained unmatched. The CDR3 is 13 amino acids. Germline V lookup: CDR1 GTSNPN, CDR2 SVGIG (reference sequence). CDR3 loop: CAWSVTGQYGYTF. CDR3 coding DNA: TGTGCCTGGAGTGTAACGGGACAGTATGGCTACACCTTC.

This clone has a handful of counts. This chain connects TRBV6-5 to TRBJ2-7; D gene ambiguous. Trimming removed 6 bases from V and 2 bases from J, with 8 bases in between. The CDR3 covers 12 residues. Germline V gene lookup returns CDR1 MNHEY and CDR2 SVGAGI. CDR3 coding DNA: TGTGCCAGCAGCAAAGAGACCTACGAGCAGTACGTC. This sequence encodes CASSKETYEQYV.

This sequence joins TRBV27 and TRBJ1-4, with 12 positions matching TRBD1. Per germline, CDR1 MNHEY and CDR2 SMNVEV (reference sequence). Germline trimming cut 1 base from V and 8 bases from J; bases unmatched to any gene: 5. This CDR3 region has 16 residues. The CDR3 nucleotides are TGTGCCAGCAGTTTATGGGGGGGACAGGGGGCAGAAAAACTGTTTTTT. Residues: CASSLWGGQGAEKLFF.

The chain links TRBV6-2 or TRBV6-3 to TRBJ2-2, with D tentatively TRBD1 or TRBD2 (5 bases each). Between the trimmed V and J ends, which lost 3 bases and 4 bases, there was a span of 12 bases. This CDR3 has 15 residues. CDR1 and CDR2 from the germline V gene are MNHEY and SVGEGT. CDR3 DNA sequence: TGTGCCAGCAGTTATGAGGGGTTGTCCACCGGGGAGCTGTTTTTT. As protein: CASSYEGLSTGELFF.

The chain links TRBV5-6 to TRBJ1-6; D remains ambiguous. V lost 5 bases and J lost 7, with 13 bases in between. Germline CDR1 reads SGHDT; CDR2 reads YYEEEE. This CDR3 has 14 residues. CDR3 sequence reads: CASRGMVGNSPLHF. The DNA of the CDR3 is TGTGCCAGCAGAGGAATGGTGGGCAATTCACCCCTCCACTTT.

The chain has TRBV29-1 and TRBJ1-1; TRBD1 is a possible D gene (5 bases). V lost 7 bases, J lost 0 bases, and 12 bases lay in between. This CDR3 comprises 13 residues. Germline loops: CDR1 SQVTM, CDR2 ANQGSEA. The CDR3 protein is CSAVGGMNTEAFF. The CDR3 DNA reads TGCAGCGCTGTTGGGGGAATGAACACTGAAGCTTTCTTT. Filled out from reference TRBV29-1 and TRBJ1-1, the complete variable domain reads SAVISQKPSRDICQRGTSLTIQCQVDSQVTMMFWYRQQPGQSLTLIATANQGSEATYESGFVIDKFPISRPNLTFSTLTVSNMSPEDSSIYLCSAVGGMNTEAFFGQGTRLTVV.

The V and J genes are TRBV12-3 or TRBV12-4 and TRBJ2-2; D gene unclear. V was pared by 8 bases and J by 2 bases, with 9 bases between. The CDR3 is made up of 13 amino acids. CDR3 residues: CASGAQNTGELFF. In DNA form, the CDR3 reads TGTGCCAGCGGAGCCCAAAACACCGGGGAGCTGTTTTTT.

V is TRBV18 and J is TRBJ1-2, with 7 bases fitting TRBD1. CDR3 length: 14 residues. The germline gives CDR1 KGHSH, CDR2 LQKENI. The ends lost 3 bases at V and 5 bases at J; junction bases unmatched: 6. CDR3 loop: CASSPGQGDYGYTF. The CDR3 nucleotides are TGTGCCAGCTCACCGGGCCAGGGGGATTATGGCTACACCTTC.

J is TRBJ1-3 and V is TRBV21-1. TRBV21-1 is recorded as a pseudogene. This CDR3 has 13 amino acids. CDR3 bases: TGTGCCAGCCTAAAGGCCCCGGTTGCTGGCATATATTTT. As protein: CASLKAPVAGIYF.

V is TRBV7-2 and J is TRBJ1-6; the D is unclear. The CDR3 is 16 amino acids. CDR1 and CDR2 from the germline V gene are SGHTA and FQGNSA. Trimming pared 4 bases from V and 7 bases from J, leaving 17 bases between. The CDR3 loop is CASSSRRVVGNSPLHF. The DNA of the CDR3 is TGTGCCAGCAGCTCCCGAAGGGTTGTGGGAAATTCACCCCTCCACTTT.

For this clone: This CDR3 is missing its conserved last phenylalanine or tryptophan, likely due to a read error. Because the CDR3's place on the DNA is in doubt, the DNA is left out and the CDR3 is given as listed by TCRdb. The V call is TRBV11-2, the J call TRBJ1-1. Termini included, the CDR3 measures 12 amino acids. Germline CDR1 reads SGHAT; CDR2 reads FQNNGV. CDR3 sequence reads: CASSLVPSRVAI.

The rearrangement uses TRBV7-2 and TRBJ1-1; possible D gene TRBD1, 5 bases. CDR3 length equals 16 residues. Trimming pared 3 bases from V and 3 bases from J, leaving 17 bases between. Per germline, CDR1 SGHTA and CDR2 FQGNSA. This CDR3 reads CASSLYSRSGDTEAFF. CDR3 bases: TGTGCCAGCAGCTTGTACAGTCGTTCGGGGGACACTGAAGCTTTCTTT.

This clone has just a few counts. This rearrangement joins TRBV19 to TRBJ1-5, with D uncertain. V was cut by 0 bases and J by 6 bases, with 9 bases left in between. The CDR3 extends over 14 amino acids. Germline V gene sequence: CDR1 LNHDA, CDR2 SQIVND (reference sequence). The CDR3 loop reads CASSIEGLGQPQHF. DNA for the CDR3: TGTGCCAGTAGTATAGAGGGGTTGGGTCAGCCCCAGCATTTT.

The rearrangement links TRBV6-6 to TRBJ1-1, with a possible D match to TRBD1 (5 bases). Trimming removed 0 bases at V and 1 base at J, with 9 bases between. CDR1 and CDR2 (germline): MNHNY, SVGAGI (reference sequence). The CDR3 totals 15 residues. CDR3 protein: CASSYSQGGNTEAFF. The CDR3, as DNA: TGTGCCAGCAGTTACTCTCAGGGAGGGAACACTGAAGCTTTCTTT.

The CDR3 here is CASREGQGTEAFF. The CDR3 DNA sequence: TGTGCCAGCAGGGAGGGACAGGGCACTGAAGCTTTCTTT. This chain joins TRBV2 and TRBJ1-1; 9 positions match TRBD1. The ends lost 6 bases at V and 4 bases at J; junction bases unmatched: 3. The germline CDR1 and CDR2 sequences are SNHLY and FYNNEI. This CDR3 has 13 residues.

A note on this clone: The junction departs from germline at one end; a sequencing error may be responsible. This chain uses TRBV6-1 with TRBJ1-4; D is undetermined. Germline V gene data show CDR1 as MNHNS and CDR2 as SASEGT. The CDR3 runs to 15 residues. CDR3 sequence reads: CASREDRRRGEKLFF. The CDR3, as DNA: TGTGCCAGCAGAGAAGACCGCCGCAGAGGTGAAAAACTGTTTTTT.

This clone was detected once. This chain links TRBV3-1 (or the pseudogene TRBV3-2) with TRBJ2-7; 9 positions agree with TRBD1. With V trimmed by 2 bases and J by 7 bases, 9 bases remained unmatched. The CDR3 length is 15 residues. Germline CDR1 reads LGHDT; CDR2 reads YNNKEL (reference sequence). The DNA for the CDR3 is TGTGCCAGCAGCCAAAATGCTGGGACAGGGAGGGAGCAGTACGTC. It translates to CASSQNAGTGREQYV.